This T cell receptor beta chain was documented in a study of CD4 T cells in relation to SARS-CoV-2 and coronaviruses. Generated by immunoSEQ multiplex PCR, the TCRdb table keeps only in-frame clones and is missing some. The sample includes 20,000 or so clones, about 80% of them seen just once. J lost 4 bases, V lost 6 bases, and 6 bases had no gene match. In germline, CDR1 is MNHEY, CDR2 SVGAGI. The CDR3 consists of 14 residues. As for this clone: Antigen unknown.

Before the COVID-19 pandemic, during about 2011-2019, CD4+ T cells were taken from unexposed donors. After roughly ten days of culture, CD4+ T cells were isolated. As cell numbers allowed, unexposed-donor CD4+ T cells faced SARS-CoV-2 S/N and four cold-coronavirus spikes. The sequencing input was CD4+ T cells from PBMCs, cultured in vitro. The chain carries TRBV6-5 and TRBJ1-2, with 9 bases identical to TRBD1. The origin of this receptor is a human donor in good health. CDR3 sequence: CASRAPDRGYGYTF. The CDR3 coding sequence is TGTGCCAGCAGGGCCCCGGACAGGGGCTATGGCTACACCTTC.